This entry is about one TCR beta chain. The antigen is not known. TCRdb's table, derived via immunoSEQ multiplex PCR, lists solely in-frame clones and lacks some. Of about 2.2 million clones listed, about 93% are singletons. The record originates from a study of shared clonotypes between healthy human individuals. Looking at the study overall: The composition of the donors was a couple of women and a few men aged 18 to 49. General study findings and limits: Only blood was sampled; tissue repertoires likely differ. With a few donors compared, about 5% of naive CD4 clonotypes were shared.

CD45RO-negative, CCR7-selected cells formed the naive CD8 fraction, which excluded terminally differentiated effector memory CD45RA+ cells. Germline values: CDR1 SGHTA, CDR2 FQGTGA. The CDR3 runs to 16 residues. With V trimmed by 4 bases and J by 2 bases, 9 bases remained unmatched. The sample was naive CD8+ T cells from PBMCs. This chain links TRBV7-3 with TRBJ2-3, with 7 bases aligning to TRBD1. The receptor was isolated from a young man in good health. Some clones in this sample may be carry-over from other donors' samples. The CDR3 reads CASSSPGGVDTDTQYF. The DNA of the CDR3 is TGTGCCAGCAGCTCCCCAGGGGGAGTTGACACAGATACGCAGTATTTT. The whole variable domain, remainder taken from reference TRBV7-3 and TRBJ2-3, is GAGVSQTPSNKVTEKGKYVELRCDPISGHTALYWYRQSLGQGPEFLIYFQGTGAADDSGLPNDRFFAVRPEGSVSTLKIQRTERGDSAVYLCASSSPGGVDTDTQYFGPGTRLTVL.